These 7 T cell receptor beta chains were all obtained from the same sample, sequenced in a study of spatial heterogeneity in lung cancer. Overall study results and limits: The number of expanded tumor alpha and beta chains correlated with mutation number.

One entry per CDR3 protein, called by TCRdb with MiXCR from the 5' RACE reads. This repertoire shows approximately 17,000 distinct CDR3 sequences, around 6.8% found once; its top ten account for roughly 24%. Noted time point: sample taken at primary tumor resection. These TCRs' antigens remain unknown. The sequences come from lung tumor tissue, collected at surgery. The receptors originated from a male donor with early-stage non-small cell lung cancer.

This clonotype is categorized as medium-sized. This chain joins TRBV3-1 and TRBJ1-4, with D perhaps matching TRBD1 (6 bases). CDR1 LGHDT and CDR2 YNNKEL come from the germline V gene (reference sequence). This CDR3 spans 15 amino acids. V lost 0 bases and J 8 bases, leaving 13 bases between the germline ends. CDR3 bases: TGTGCCAGCAGCCAAGAATACAGGGACTCCGAAAAACTGTTTTTT. It translates to CASSQEYRDSEKLFF.

The chain links TRBV5-1 to TRBJ1-5, with D uncertain. CDR1 and CDR2 from the germline V gene are SGHRS and YFSETQ. The germline V and J ends were trimmed by 3 bases and 3 bases, with 7 bases remaining between them. CDR3 length: 13 residues. CDR3 loop: CASSSDPNQPQHF. The CDR3 nucleotides are TGCGCCAGCAGCTCGGACCCCAATCAGCCCCAGCATTTT.

There are many counts of this clonotype. This chain joins TRBV5-6 and TRBJ1-1, with 7 bases matching TRBD1. CDR1 and CDR2 from the germline V gene are SGHDT and YYEEEE. There are 14 residues in the CDR3. Germline trimming cut 4 bases from V and 1 base from J; bases unmatched to any gene: 4. The CDR3 DNA reads TGTGCCAGCAGCCCGGGACAGTGGAACACTGAAGCTTTCTTT. It codes for CASSPGQWNTEAFF.

This clonotype appeared many times. The rearrangement uses TRBV4-2 and TRBJ2-3, with 7 bases fitting TRBD2. The junction had 12 bases not matched to a gene; V was cut back by 1 base and J by 5 bases. This CDR3 contains 17 residues. CDR1 is LGHNA and CDR2 is YNFKEQ in the germline V gene. CDR3: CASSQVVGEGFVDTQYF. The CDR3 DNA follows: TGTGCCAGCAGCCAAGTGGTTGGGGAGGGGTTCGTAGATACGCAGTATTTT.

This clonotype was counted many times. The chain has TRBV29-1 and TRBJ1-1; D call uncertain. V gave up 0 bases and J gave up 4 bases, with 12 bases separating them. The length of the CDR3 is 14 residues. CDR1 and CDR2 (germline): SQVTM, ANQGSEA. CDR3: CSVEEGSSSTEAFF. In DNA, the CDR3 is TGCAGCGTTGAAGAGGGATCCTCGAGCACTGAAGCTTTCTTT.

The sample holds many counts of this clonotype. The chain employs TRBV7-9 and TRBJ2-7; 9 bases fit TRBD1. This CDR3 region has 16 residues. V trimming: 6 bases; J trimming: 0 bases; junction bases outside the gene matches: 9. CDR1 is SEHNR, CDR2 FQNEAQ, per germline (reference sequence). The CDR3: CASSRGQGKSSYEQYF. The CDR3 nucleotides read TGTGCCAGCAGTCGAGGACAGGGGAAAAGCTCCTACGAGCAGTACTTC.

This clonotype was recorded at least ten times. V usage is TRBV27 and J usage is TRBJ2-3; D is unclear. The V and J ends lost 3 bases and 2 bases respectively, with 12 bases between them. Germline CDR1 MNHEY, CDR2 SMNVEV (reference sequence). The CDR3 covers 15 residues. CDR3 sequence: CASSFKNRLTDTQYF. CDR3 sequence (DNA): TGTGCCAGCAGTTTTAAGAACAGACTCACAGATACGCAGTATTTT.